The TCR beta chain under discussion was sequenced for a study of blood T cell repertoires in COVID-19. At the level of the study: Donors in the United States, Italy and Spain gave samples during acute or convalescent COVID-19. PBMCs, B-cell-depleted T cells, or T cells were the source of the cDNA or gDNA that made up the material.

Authors' analysis steps: Estimated nucleated cell counts came from reference gene primer amplification. Data came from immunoSEQ multiplex PCR; TCRdb stores just in-frame clones and leaves some out. D and trimming come from the DNA, and the V and J calls and clone size come from that table. The top ten clones hold over 5% of a sample with under 200,000 clones, over 80% of them seen once. Sequenced material: peripheral blood. The TCR was taken from a woman between 25 and 40 years old with acute or convalescent COVID-19.

CDR3 sequence: CASSPQGKGEKLFF. CDR3 bases: TGTGCCAGCAGTCCCCAGGGTAAAGGGGAAAAACTGTTTTTT. The chain combines TRBV27 with TRBJ1-4; TRBD1 is a possible D gene (5 bases). CDR3 length equals 14 residues. V was trimmed by 5 bases and J by 8 bases, leaving 15 bases between them. Germline CDR1 reads MNHEY; CDR2 reads SMNVEV (reference sequence).